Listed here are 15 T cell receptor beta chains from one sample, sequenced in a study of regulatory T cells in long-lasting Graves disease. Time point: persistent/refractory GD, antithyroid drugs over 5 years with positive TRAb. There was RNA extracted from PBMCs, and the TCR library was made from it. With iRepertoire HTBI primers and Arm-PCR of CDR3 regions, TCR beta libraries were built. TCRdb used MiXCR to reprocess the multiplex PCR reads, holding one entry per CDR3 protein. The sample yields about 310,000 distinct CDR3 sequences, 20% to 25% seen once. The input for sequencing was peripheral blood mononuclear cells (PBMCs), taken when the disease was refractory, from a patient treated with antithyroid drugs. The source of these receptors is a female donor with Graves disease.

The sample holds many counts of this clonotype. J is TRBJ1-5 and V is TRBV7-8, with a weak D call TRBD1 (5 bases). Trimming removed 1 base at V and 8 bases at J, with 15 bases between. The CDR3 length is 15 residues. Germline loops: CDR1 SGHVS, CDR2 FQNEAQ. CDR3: CASSLDGRGEEPQHF. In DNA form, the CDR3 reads TGTGCCAGCAGCTTAGATGGTCGGGGGGAAGAGCCCCAGCATTTT.

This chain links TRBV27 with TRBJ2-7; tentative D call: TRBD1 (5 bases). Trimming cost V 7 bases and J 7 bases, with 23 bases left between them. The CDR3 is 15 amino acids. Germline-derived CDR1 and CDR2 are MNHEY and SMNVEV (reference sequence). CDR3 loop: CASTRSFQGVYEQYF. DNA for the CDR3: TGTGCCAGCACGCGCTCGTTCCAGGGTGTTTATGAGCAGTACTTC.

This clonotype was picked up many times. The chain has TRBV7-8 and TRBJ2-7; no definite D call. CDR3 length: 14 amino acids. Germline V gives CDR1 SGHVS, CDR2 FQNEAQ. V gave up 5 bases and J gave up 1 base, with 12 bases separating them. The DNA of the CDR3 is TGTGCCAGCAGCCCCATGGGCCGTTCCTACGAGCAGTACTTC. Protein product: CASSPMGRSYEQYF.

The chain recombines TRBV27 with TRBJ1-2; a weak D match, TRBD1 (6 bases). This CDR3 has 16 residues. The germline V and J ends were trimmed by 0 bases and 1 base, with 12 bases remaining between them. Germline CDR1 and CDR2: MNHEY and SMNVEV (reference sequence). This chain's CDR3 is CASSLSPPDSNYGYTF. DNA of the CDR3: TGTGCCAGCAGTTTATCCCCCCCGGACAGTAACTATGGCTACACCTTC.

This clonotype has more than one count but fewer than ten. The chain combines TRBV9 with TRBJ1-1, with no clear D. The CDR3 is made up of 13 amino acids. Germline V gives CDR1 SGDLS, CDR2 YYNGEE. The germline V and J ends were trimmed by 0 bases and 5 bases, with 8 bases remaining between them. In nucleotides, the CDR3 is TGTGCCAGCAGCGTAGATGGGTGGACTGAAGCTTTCTTT. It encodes CASSVDGWTEAFF.

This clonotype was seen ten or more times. The CDR3 loop is CASSLASGRYEQYF. The CDR3 DNA reads TGTGCCAGCAGCTTAGCTAGCGGGAGGTACGAGCAGTACTTC. The genes are TRBV27 and TRBJ2-7; 11 nucleotides agree with TRBD2. The germline gives CDR1 MNHEY, CDR2 SMNVEV (reference sequence). The CDR3 has 14 amino acids. V shed 6 bases and J 4 bases; nucleotides not matched to a gene: 5.

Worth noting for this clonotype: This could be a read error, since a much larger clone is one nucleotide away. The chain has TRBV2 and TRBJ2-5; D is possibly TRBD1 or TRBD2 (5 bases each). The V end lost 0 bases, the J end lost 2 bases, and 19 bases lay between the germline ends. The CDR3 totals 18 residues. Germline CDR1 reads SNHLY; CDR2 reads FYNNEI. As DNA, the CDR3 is TGTGCCAGCAGTGAAGCACTTCTGGGAGACAAGGGGCAAGAGACCCAGTACTTC. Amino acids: CASSEALLGDKGQETQYF.

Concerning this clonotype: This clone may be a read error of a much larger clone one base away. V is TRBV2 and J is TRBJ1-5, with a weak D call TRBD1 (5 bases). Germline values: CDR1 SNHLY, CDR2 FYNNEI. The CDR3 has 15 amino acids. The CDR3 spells CAGSDRGRPNQPQHF. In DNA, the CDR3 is TGTGCCGGCAGTGACCGGGGGAGACCCAATCAGCCCCAGCATTTT. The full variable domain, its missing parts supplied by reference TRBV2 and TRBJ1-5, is EPEVTQTPSHQVTQMGQEVILRCVPISNHLYFYWYRQILGQKVEFLVSFYNNEISEKSEIFDDQFSVERPDGSNFTLKIRSTKLEDSAMYFCAGSDRGRPNQPQHFGDGTRLSIL.

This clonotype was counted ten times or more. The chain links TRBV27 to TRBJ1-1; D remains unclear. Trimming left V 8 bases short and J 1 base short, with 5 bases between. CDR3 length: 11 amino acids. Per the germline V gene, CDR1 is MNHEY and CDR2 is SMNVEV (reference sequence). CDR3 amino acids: CASGRNTEAFF. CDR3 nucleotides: TGTGCCAGCGGTCGGAACACTGAAGCTTTCTTT.

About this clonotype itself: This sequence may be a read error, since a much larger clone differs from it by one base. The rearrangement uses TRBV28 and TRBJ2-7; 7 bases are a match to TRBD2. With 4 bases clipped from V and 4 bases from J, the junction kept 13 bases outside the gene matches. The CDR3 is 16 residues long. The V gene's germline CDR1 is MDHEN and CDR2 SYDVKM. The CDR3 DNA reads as TGTGCCAGCAGTTATCCCGGACTAGTGGGAGGGTACGAGCAGTACTTC. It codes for CASSYPGLVGGYEQYF.

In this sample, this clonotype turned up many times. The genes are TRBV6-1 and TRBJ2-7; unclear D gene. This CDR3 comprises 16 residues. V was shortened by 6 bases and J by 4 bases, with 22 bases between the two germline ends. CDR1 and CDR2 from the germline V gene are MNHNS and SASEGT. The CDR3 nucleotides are TGTGCCAGCAGCCACGAGGTAGGAAGCCAAAGTTACGAGCAGTACTTC. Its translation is CASSHEVGSQSYEQYF.

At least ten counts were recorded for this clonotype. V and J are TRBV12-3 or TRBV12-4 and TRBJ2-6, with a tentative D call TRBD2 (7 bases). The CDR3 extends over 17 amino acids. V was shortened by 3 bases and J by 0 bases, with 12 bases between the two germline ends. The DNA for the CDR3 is TGTGCCAGCAGTTTGCGGGGGCAAGCCTCTGGGGCCAACGTCCTGACTTTC. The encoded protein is CASSLRGQASGANVLTF.

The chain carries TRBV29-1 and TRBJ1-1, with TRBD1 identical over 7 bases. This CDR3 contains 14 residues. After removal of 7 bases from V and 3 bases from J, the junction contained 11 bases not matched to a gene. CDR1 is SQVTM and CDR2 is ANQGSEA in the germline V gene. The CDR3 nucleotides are TGCAGCGCACTTGAGTCAGGGGGGTACACTGAAGCTTTCTTT. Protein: CSALESGGYTEAFF.

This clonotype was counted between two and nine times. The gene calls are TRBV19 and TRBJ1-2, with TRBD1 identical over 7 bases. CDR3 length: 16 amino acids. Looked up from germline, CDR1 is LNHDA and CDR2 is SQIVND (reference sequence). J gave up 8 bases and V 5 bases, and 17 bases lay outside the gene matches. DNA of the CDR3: TGTGCCAGTAGTGCTCCGGGACAGACGTCCGTGGTGGGCTACACCTTC. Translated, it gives CASSAPGQTSVVGYTF.

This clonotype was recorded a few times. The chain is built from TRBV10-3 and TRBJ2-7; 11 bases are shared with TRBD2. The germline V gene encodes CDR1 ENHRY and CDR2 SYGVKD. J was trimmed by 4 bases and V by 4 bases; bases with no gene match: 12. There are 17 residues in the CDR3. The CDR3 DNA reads TGTGCCATCAGTGCGACTAGCGGGATGTTGAGTATGTACGAGCAGTACTTC. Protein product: CAISATSGMLSMYEQYF.